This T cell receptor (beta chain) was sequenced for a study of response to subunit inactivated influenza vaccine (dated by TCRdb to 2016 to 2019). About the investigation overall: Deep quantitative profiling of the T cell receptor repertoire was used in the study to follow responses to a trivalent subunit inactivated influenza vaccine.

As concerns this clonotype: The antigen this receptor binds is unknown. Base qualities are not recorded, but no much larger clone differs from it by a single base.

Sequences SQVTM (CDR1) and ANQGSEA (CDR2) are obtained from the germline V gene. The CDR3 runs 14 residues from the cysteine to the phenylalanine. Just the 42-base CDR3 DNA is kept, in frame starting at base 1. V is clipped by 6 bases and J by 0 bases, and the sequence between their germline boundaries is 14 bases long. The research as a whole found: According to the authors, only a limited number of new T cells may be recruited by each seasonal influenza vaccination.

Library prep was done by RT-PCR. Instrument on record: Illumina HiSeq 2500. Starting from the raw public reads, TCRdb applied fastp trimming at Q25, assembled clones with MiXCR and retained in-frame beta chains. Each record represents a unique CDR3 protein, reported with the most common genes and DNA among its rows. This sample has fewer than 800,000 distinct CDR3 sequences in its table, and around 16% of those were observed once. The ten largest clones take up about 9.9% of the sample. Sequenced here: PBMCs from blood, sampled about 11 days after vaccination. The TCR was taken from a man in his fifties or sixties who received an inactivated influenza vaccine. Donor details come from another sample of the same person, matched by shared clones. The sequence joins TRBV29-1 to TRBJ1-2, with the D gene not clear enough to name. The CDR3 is CSVQPRRANYGYTF. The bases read TGCAGCGTCCAGCCGCGGAGAGCTAACTATGGCTACACCTTC.